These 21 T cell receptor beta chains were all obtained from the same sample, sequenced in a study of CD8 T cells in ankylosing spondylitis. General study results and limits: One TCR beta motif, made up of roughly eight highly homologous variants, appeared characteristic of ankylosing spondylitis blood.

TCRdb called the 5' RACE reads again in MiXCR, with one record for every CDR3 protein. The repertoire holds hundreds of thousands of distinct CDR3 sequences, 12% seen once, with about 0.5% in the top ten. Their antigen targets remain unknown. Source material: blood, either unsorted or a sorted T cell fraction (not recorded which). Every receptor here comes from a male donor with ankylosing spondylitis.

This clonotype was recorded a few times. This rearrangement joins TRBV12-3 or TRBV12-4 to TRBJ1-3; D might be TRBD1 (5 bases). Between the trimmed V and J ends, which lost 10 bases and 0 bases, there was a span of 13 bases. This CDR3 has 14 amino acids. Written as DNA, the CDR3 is TGTGCCACCGAGGGGACCGTCTCTGGAAACACCATATATTTT. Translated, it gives CATEGTVSGNTIYF.

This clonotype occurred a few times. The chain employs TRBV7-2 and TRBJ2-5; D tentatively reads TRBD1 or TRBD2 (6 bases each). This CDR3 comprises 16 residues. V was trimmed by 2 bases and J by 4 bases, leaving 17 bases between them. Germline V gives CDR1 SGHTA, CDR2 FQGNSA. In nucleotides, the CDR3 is TGTGCCAGCAGCTTAAATGCGGGGCGCAGGGGAGAGACCCAGTACTTC. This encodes CASSLNAGRRGETQYF.

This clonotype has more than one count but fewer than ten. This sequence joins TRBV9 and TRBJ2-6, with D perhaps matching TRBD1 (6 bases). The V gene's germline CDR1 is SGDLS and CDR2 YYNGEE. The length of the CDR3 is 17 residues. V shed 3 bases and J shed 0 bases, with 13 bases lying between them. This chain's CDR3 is CASSGGTPSSGANVLTF. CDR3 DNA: TGTGCCAGCAGCGGAGGGACACCGAGCTCTGGGGCCAACGTCCTGACTTTC. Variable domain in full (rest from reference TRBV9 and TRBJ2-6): DSGVTQTPKHLITATGQRVTLRCSPRSGDLSVYWYQQSLDQGLQFLIQYYNGEERAKGNILERFSAQQFPDLHSELNLSSLELGDSALYFCASSGGTPSSGANVLTFGAGSRLTVL.

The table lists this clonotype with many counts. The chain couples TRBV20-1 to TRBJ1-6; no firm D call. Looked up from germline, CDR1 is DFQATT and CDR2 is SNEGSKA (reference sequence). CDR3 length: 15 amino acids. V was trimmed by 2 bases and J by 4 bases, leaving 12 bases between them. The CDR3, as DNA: TGCAGTGCTAGACCTGGACGGGCATATAATTCACCCCTCCACTTT. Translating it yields CSARPGRAYNSPLHF.

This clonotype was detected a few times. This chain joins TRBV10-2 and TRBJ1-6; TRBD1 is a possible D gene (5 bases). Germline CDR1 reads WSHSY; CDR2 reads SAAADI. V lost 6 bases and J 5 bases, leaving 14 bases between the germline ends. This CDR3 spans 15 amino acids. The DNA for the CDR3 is TGCGCCAGCAGGAGATGGGGGGATGATAATTCACCCCTCCACTTT. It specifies CASRRWGDDNSPLHF.

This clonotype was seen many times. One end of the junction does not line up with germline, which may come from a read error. CDR3 sequence: CASSQARNTEAFF. The CDR3, as DNA: TGTGCCAGCAGCCAAGCGCGGAACACTGAAGCTTTCTTT. This sequence joins TRBV4-3 and TRBJ1-1; D gene ambiguous. Germline-derived CDR1 and CDR2 are LGHNA and YSLEER. The length of the CDR3 is 13 residues.

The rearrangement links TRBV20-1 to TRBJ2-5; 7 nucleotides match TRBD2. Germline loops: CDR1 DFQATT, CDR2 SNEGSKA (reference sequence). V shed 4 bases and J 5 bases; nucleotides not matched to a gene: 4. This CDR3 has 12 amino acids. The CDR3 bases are TGCAGTGCTATCGGGGGGATGGAGACCCAGTACTTC. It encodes CSAIGGMETQYF.

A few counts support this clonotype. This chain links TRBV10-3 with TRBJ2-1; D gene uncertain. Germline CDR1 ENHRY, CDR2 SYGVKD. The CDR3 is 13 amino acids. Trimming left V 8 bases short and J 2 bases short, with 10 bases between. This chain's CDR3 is CAIGRAPYNEQFF. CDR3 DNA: TGTGCCATCGGAAGGGCCCCCTACAATGAGCAGTTCTTC.

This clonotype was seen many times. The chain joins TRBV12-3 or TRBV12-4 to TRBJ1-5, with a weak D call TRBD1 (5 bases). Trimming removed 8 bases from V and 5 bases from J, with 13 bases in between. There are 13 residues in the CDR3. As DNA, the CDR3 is TGTGCCAGCCGGAGGGACTCGGATCAGCCCCAGCATTTT. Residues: CASRRDSDQPQHF.

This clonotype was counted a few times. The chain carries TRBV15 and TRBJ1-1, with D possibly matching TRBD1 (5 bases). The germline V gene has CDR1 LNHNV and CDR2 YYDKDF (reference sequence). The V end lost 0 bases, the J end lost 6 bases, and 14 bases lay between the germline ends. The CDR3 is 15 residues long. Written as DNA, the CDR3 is TGTGCCACCAGCAGAGATCGCCAGGGAATTTCTGAAGCTTTCTTT. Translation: CATSRDRQGISEAFF.

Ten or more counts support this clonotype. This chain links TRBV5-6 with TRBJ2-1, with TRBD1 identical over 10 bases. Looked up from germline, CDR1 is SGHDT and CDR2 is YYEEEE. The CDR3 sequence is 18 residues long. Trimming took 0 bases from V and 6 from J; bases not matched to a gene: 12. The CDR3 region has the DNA TGTGCCAGCAGCTTGGGGCCCCCGGGACAGGGGTTTGGCAATGAGCAGTTCTTC. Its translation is CASSLGPPGQGFGNEQFF.

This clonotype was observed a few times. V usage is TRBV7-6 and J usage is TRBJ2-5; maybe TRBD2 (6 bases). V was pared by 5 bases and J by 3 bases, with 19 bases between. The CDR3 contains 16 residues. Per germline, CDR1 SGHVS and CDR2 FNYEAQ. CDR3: CASSLTGSAGKETQYF. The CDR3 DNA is TGTGCCAGCAGCCTAACAGGATCCGCGGGGAAAGAGACCCAGTACTTC.

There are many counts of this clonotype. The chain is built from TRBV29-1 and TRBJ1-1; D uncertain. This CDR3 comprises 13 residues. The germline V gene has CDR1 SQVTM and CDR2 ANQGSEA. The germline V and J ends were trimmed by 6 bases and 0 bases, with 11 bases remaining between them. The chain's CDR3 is CSVGGQLNTEAFF. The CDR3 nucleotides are TGCAGCGTAGGAGGGCAGTTGAACACTGAAGCTTTCTTT. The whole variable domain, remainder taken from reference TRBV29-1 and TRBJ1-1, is SAVISQKPSRDICQRGTSLTIQCQVDSQVTMMFWYRQQPGQSLTLIATANQGSEATYESGFVIDKFPISRPNLTFSTLTVSNMSPEDSSIYLCSVGGQLNTEAFFGQGTRLTVV.

The CDR3 here is CASSYTLAQATDTQYF. CDR3 bases: TGTGCCAGCAGTTACACCCTAGCTCAGGCCACAGATACGCAGTATTTT. The chain joins TRBV6-5 to TRBJ2-3; TRBD2 is a possible D gene (5 bases). The CDR3 sequence is 16 residues long. Trimming took off 2 bases at V and 2 bases at J, with 14 bases between the two ends. Germline V lookup: CDR1 MNHEY, CDR2 SVGAGI.

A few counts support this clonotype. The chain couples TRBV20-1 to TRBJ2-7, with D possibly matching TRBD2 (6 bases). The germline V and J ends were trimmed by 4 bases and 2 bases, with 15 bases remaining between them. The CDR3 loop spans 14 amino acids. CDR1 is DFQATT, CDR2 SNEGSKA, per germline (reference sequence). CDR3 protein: CSATGTPSTYEQYF. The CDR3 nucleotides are TGCAGTGCTACAGGGACTCCGTCTACCTACGAGCAGTACTTC.

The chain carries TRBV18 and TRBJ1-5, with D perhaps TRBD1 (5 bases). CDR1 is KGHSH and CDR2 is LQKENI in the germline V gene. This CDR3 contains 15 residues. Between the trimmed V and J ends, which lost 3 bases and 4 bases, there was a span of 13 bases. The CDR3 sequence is CASSPLQGGNQPQHF. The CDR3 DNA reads TGTGCCAGCTCACCCCTTCAGGGAGGAAATCAGCCCCAGCATTTT.

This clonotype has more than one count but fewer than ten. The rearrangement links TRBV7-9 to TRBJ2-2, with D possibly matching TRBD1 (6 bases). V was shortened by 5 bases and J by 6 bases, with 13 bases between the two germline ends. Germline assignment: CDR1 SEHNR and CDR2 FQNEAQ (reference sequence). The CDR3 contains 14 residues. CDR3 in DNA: TGTGCCAGCAGCCGCGTATCAGGGGCCGGGGAGCTGTTTTTT. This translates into CASSRVSGAGELFF. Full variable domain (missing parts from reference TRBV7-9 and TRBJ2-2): DTGVSQNPRHKITKRGQNVTFRCDPISEHNRLYWYRQTLGQGPEFLTYFQNEAQLEKSRLLSDRFSAERPKGSFSTLEIQRTEQGDSAMYLCASSRVSGAGELFFGEGSRLTVL.

CDR3 region: CASRQGGETQYF. The CDR3 DNA reads as TGTGCCAGCAGACAAGGAGGAGAGACCCAGTACTTC. V is TRBV2 and J is TRBJ2-5, with D tentatively TRBD2 (5 bases). V lost 6 bases, J lost 4 bases, and 9 bases lay in between. The CDR3 totals 12 residues. Germline V gives CDR1 SNHLY, CDR2 FYNNEI.

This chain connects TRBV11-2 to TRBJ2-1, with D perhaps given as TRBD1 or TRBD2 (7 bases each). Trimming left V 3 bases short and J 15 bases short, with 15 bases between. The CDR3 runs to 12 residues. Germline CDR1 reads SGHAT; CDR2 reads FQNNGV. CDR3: CASSFRGDRWFF. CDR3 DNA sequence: TGTGCCAGCAGCTTCCGGGGGGACAGATGGTTCTTC.

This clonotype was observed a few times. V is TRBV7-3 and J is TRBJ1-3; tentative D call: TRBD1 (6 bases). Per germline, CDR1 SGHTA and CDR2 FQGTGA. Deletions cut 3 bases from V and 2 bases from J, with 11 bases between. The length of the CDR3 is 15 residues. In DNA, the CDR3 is TGTGCCAGCAGCTTTCAGGGGATGGCTGGAAACACCATATATTTT. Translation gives CASSFQGMAGNTIYF.

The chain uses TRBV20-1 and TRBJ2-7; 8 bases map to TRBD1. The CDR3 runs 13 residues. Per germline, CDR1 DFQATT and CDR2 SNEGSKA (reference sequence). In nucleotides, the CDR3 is TGCACCGCTACGTTGGACAGGGTGTACGAGCAGTACTTC. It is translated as CTATLDRVYEQYF.